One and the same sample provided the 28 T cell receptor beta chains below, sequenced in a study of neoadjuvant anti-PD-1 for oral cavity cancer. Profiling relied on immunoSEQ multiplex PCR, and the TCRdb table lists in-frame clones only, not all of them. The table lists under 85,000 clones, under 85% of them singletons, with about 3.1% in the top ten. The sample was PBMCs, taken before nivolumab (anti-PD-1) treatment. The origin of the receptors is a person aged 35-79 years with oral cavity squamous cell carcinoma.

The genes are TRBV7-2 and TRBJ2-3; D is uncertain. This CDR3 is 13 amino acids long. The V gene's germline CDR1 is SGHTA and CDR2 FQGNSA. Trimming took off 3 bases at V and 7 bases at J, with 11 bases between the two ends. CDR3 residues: CASSFGRQNTQYF. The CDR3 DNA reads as TGTGCCAGCAGCTTTGGACGGCAGAATACGCAGTATTTT.

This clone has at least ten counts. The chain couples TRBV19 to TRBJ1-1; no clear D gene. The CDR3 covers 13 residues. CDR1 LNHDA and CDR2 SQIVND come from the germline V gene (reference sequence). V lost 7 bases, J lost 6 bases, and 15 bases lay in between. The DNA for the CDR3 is TGTGCCAGTACCCTAGGGCGAGGAGCTGAAGCTTTCTTT. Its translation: CASTLGRGAEAFF.

CDR3 amino acids: CASSNRDSPGANVLTF. The CDR3 DNA reads TGTGCCAGCAGCAACCGGGACTCTCCTGGGGCCAACGTCCTGACTTTC. The V call is TRBV4-2, the J call TRBJ2-6; possibly TRBD2 for D (6 bases). Germline-derived CDR1 and CDR2 are LGHNA and YNFKEQ. With 5 bases removed from V and 2 bases from J, the gap between germline ends came to 13 bases. The length of the CDR3 is 16 residues.

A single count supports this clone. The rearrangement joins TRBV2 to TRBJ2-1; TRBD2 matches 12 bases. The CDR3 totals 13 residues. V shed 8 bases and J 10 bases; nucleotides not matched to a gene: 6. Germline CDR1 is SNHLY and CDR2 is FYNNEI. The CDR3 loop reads CASAWTSGNEQFF. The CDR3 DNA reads TGTGCCAGCGCCTGGACTAGCGGGAACGAGCAGTTCTTC.

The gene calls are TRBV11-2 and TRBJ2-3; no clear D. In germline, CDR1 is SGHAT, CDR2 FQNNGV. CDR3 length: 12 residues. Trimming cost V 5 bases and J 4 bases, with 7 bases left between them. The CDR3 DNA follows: TGTGCCAGCAGCCCAGACGCAGATACGCAGTATTTT. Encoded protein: CASSPDADTQYF.

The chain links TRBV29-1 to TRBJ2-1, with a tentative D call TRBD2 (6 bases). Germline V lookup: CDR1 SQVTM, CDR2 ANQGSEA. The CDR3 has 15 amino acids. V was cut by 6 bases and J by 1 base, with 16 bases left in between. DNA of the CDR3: TGCAGCGTCCCACAGCCCGGGACTTCCTACAATGAGCAGTTCTTC. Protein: CSVPQPGTSYNEQFF.

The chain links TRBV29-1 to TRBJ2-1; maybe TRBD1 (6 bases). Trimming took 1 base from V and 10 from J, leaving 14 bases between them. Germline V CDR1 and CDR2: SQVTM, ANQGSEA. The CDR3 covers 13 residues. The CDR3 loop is CSVEASPRGEQFF. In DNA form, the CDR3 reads TGCAGCGTTGAAGCCTCCCCTAGGGGGGAGCAGTTCTTC.

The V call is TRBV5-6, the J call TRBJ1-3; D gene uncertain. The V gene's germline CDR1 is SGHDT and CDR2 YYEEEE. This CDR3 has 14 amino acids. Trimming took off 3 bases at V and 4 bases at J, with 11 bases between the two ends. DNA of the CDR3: TGTGCCAGCAGCTCCAAGGGAAGAGGAAACACCATATATTTT. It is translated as CASSSKGRGNTIYF.

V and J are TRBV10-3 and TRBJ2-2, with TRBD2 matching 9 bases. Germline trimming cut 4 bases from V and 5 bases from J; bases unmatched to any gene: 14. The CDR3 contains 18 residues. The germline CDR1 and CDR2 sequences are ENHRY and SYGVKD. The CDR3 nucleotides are TGTGCCATCAGTGCCCTGGGTAGCGGGAGAGGTAATACCGGGGAGCTGTTTTTT. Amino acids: CAISALGSGRGNTGELFF.

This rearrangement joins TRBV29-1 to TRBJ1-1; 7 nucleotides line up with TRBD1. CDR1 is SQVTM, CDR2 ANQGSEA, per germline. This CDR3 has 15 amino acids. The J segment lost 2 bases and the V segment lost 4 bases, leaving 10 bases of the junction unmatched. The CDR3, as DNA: TGCAGCGTTGCCGACAGGGCTAAGTTTAACACTGAAGCTTTCTTT. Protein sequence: CSVADRAKFNTEAFF.

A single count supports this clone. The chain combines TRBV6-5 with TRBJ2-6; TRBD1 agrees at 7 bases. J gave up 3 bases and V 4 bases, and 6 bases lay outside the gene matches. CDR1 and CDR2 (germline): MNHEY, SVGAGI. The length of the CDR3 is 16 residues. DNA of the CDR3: TGTGCCAGCAGTTCGAGGGGGCAAGATGGGGCCAACGTCCTGACTTTC. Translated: CASSSRGQDGANVLTF.

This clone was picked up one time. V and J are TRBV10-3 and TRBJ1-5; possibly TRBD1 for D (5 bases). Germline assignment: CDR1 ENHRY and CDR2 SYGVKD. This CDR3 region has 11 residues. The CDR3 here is CAPKGNQPQHF. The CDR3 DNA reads TGTGCTCCCAAGGGGAATCAGCCCCAGCATTTT.

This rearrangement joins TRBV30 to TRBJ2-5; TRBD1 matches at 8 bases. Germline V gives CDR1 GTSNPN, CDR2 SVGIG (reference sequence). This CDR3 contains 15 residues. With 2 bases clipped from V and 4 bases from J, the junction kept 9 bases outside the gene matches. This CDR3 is CAWSSGQGGRETQYF. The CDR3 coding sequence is TGTGCCTGGAGTTCAGGACAGGGTGGCCGAGAGACCCAGTACTTC.

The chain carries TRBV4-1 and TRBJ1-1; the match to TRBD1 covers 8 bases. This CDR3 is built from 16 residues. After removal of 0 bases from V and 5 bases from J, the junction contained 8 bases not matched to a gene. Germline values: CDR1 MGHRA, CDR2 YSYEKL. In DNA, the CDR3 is TGCGCCAGCAGCCAAGACACGAGACAGGGGAGGACTGAAGCTTTCTTT. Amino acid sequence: CASSQDTRQGRTEAFF.

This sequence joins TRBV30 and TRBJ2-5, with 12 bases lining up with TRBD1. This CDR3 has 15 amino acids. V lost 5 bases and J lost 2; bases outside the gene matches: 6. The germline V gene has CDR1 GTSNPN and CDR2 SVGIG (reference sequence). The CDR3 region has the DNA TGTGCCTGGGACTCGGGACAGGGGGCGCAAGAGACCCAGTACTTC. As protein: CAWDSGQGAQETQYF.

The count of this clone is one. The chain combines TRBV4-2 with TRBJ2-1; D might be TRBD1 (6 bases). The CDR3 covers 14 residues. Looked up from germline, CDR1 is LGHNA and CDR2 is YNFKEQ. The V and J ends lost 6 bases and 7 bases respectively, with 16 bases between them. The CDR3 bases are TGTGCCAGCAGGAGAGAACAGGGCATTAATGAGCAGTTCTTC. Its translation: CASRREQGINEQFF.

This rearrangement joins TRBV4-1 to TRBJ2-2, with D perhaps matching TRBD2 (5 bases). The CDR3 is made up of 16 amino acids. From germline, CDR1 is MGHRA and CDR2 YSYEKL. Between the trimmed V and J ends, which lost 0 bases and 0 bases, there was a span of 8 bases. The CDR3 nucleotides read TGCGCCAGCAGCCAAGAGGTGGGAGCGAACACCGGGGAGCTGTTTTTT. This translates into CASSQEVGANTGELFF.

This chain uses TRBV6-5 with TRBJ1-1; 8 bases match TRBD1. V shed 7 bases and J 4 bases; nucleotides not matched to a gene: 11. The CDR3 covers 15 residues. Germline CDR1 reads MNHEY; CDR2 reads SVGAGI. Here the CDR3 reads CASTPPGGGSTEAFF. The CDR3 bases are TGTGCCAGCACCCCGCCAGGGGGCGGAAGCACTGAAGCTTTCTTT.

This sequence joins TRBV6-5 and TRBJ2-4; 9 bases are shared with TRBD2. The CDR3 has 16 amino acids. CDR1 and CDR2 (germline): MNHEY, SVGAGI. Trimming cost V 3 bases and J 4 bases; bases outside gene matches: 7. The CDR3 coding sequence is TGTGCCAGCAGTTATTCTGGCGGGAGGGGGAAAAACATTCAGTACTTC. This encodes CASSYSGGRGKNIQYF.

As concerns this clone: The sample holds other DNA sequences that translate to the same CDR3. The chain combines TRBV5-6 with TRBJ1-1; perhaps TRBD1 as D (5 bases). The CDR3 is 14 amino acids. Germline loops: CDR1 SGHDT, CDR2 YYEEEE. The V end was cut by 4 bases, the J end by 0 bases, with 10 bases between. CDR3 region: CASSPGLMNTEAFF. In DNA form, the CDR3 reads TGTGCCAGCAGCCCGGGACTCATGAACACTGAAGCTTTCTTT. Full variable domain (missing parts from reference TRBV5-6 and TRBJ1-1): DAGVTQSPTHLIKTRGQQVTLRCSPKSGHDTVSWYQQALGQGPQFIFQYYEEEERQRGNFPDRFSGHQFPNYSSELNVNALLLGDSALYLCASSPGLMNTEAFFGQGTRLTVV.

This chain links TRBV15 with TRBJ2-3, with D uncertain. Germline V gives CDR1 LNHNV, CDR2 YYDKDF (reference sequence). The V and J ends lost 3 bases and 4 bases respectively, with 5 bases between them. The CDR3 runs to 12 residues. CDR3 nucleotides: TGTGCCACCAGCAGCGAGGCAGATACGCAGTATTTT. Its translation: CATSSEADTQYF.

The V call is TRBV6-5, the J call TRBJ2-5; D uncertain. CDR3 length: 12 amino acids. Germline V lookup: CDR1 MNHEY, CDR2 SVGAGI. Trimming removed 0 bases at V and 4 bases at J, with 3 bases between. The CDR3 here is CASSYSRETQYF. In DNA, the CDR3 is TGTGCCAGCAGTTACTCGAGAGAGACCCAGTACTTC.

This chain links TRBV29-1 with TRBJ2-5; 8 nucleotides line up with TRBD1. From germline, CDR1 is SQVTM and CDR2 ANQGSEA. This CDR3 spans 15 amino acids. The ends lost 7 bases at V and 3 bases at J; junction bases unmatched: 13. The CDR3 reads CSAPLGTGFKETQYF. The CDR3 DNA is TGCAGCGCCCCATTAGGGACAGGCTTTAAAGAGACCCAGTACTTC.

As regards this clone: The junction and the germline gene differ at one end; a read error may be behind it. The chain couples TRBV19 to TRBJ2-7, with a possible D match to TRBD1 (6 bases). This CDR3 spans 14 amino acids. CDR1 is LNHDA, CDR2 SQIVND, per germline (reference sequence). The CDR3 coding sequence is TGTGCCAGTAGTCTAGACAGGTGGGCGTTTGAGCAGTACTTC. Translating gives CASSLDRWAFEQYF.

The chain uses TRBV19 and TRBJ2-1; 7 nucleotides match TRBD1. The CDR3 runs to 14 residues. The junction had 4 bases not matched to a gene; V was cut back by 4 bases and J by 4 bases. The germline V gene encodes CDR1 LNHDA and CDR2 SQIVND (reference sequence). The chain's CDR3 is CASSTTGAYNEQFF. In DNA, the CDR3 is TGTGCCAGTAGTACAACAGGGGCTTACAATGAGCAGTTCTTC.

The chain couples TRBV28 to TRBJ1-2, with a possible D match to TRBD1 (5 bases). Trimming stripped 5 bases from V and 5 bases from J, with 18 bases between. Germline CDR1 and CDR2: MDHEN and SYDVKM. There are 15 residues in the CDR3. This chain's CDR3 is CASSPTGQGQYGYTF. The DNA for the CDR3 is TGTGCCAGCAGTCCTACCGGCCAGGGTCAATATGGCTACACCTTC.

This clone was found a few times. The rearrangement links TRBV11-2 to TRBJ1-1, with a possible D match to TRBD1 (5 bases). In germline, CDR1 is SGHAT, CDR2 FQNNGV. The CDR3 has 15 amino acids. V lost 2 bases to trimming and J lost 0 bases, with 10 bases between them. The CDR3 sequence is CASSLFGGMNTEAFF. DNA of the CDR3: TGTGCCAGCAGCTTATTTGGGGGGATGAACACTGAAGCTTTCTTT.

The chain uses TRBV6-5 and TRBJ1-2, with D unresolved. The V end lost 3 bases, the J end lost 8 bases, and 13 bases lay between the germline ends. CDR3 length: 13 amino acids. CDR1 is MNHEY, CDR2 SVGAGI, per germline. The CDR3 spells CASSYDGWEGYTF. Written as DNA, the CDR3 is TGTGCCAGCAGTTATGATGGGTGGGAGGGCTACACCTTC.